The 29 T cell receptor beta chains below come from one sample, sequenced in a study of spatial heterogeneity in lung cancer. TCRdb reprocessed the 5' RACE reads with MiXCR, giving one entry per CDR3 protein. This sample has fewer than 55,000 distinct CDR3 sequences, with roughly 7.4% found just once. Time point in this sample: blood at routine non-recurrence follow-up after resection. Sequencing of whole RNA from tumor, nontumor lung or frozen PBMC involved no sorting. The sample in question was PBMCs, obtained at follow-up. These receptors were collected from a female donor with early-stage non-small cell lung cancer.

This clonotype was counted only a few times. V usage is TRBV9 and J usage is TRBJ2-3; D gene uncertain. CDR3 length: 14 residues. Trimming left V 0 bases short and J 0 bases short, with 5 bases between. CDR1 is SGDLS, CDR2 YYNGEE, per germline. The CDR3 bases are TGTGCCAGCAGCGTAGAAGGGAGCACAGATACGCAGTATTTT. Protein: CASSVEGSTDTQYF.

This clonotype occurred many times. This rearrangement joins TRBV28 to TRBJ2-5; 8 nucleotides line up with TRBD2. The germline CDR1 and CDR2 sequences are MDHEN and SYDVKM. Trimming removed 5 bases from V and 5 bases from J; junction bases left unmatched: 7. The CDR3 contains 14 residues. The CDR3 DNA follows: TGTGCCAGCAGTCCGGGGGGGACACGGGAGACCCAGTACTTC. It yields the protein CASSPGGTRETQYF. Supplemented by reference TRBV28 and TRBJ2-5, the full variable domain reads DVKVTQSSRYLVKRTGEKVFLECVQDMDHENMFWYRQDPGLGLRLIYFSYDVKMKEKGDIPEGYSVSREKKERFSLILESASTNQTSMYLCASSPGGTRETQYFGPGTRLLVL.

There are many counts of this clonotype. V gene TRBV5-1 combines with J gene TRBJ2-3; possibly TRBD1 for D (6 bases). Per the germline V gene, CDR1 is SGHRS and CDR2 is YFSETQ. Trimming removed 0 bases from V and 2 bases from J, with 13 bases in between. This CDR3 region has 16 residues. CDR3 protein: CASSLETGTNTDTQYF. The CDR3, as DNA: TGCGCCAGCAGCTTGGAGACGGGGACAAACACAGATACGCAGTATTTT.

The table lists this clonotype with a few counts. This sequence joins TRBV24-1 and TRBJ2-3; D is possibly TRBD1 or TRBD2 (5 bases each). The germline CDR1 and CDR2 sequences are KGHDR and SFDVKD. The germline V and J ends were trimmed by 3 bases and 2 bases, with 11 bases remaining between them. The CDR3 consists of 15 residues. CDR3 loop: CATSDPGTHTDTQYF. In DNA, the CDR3 is TGTGCCACCAGTGATCCCGGGACCCACACAGATACGCAGTATTTT.

This clonotype has only a few counts. V gene TRBV5-1 combines with J gene TRBJ2-1; perhaps D is TRBD1 or TRBD2 (6 bases each). The CDR3 runs to 18 residues. Trimming took off 1 base at V and 7 bases at J, with 24 bases between the two ends. The germline CDR1 and CDR2 sequences are SGHRS and YFSETQ. This CDR3 is CASSLPRLVGDNSNEQFF. CDR3 DNA sequence: TGCGCCAGCAGCTTGCCGAGACTAGTTGGGGACAATAGTAATGAGCAGTTCTTC.

The rearrangement links TRBV5-1 to TRBJ2-2, with TRBD2 identical over 7 bases. This CDR3 is 16 amino acids long. Germline V gives CDR1 SGHRS, CDR2 YFSETQ. V was pared by 2 bases and J by 0 bases, with 4 bases of the junction left unmatched. The CDR3: CASSFGLVANTGELFF. The CDR3, as DNA: TGCGCCAGCAGCTTCGGACTAGTGGCGAACACCGGGGAGCTGTTTTTT.

This clonotype came up a few times. The chain employs TRBV12-3 or TRBV12-4 and TRBJ2-3, with TRBD1 matching 8 bases. The CDR3 runs 14 residues. Unmatched junction bases numbered 6, after V lost 6 bases and J lost 4 bases. This CDR3 reads CASSQDRGSDTQYF. CDR3 DNA: TGTGCCAGCAGCCAAGACAGGGGTTCAGATACGCAGTATTTT.

The sample holds many counts of this clonotype. CDR3 region: CASKGGGAGSYEQYF. The CDR3 coding sequence is TGTGCCAGCAAGGGCGGCGGGGCCGGCTCCTACGAGCAGTACTTC. V is TRBV6-2 or TRBV6-3 and J is TRBJ2-7, with a tentative D call TRBD2 (6 bases). CDR1 is MNHEY, CDR2 SVGEGT, per germline. Between the trimmed V and J ends, which lost 7 bases and 0 bases, there was a span of 16 bases. The CDR3 is made up of 15 amino acids.

This chain uses TRBV7-9 with TRBJ1-1; no clear D. V was pared by 6 bases and J by 4 bases, with 12 bases between. This CDR3 contains 13 residues. CDR1 SEHNR and CDR2 FQNEAQ come from the germline V gene (reference sequence). In DNA, the CDR3 is TGTGCCAGCAGGGTTCTAGGTACCACTGAAGCTTTCTTT. It specifies CASRVLGTTEAFF.

The V call is TRBV24-1, the J call TRBJ1-5; a weak D match, TRBD1 (5 bases). This CDR3 spans 15 amino acids. The V and J ends lost 3 bases and 5 bases respectively, with 13 bases between them. The germline V gene encodes CDR1 KGHDR and CDR2 SFDVKD. The DNA of the CDR3 is TGTGCCACCAGTGATGGAGGGGCAGGTGATCAGCCCCAGCATTTT. Amino acids: CATSDGGAGDQPQHF.

This clonotype has at least ten counts. The DNA for the CDR3 is TGCGCCAGCAGCTTGAATTGGTCGGAAGAGACCCAGTACTTC. It codes for CASSLNWSEETQYF. The chain recombines TRBV5-1 with TRBJ2-5; D ambiguous. This CDR3 is built from 14 residues. The germline V and J ends were trimmed by 1 base and 3 bases, with 10 bases remaining between them. Germline V gene data show CDR1 as SGHRS and CDR2 as YFSETQ.

This clonotype was recorded at least ten times. The chain combines TRBV5-1 with TRBJ2-5; TRBD1 agrees at 7 bases. The CDR3 totals 13 residues. V gave up 0 bases and J gave up 4 bases; unmatched junction bases: 0. Germline lookup yields CDR1 SGHRS and CDR2 YFSETQ. This CDR3 reads CASSLGQGETQYF. The DNA for the CDR3 is TGCGCCAGCAGCTTGGGACAGGGAGAGACCCAGTACTTC.

V gene TRBV25-1 combines with J gene TRBJ1-4; D gene unclear. CDR3 length equals 14 residues. The V end lost 3 bases, the J end lost 8 bases, and 13 bases lay between the germline ends. Germline V gives CDR1 MGHDK, CDR2 SYGVNS. The chain's CDR3 is CASSDRLGYEKLFF. The CDR3 DNA is TGTGCCAGCAGTGACCGGCTAGGATACGAAAAACTGTTTTTT.

This clonotype was counted only a few times. This rearrangement joins TRBV6-5 to TRBJ2-7; 10 bases are a match to TRBD1. This CDR3 has 17 residues. Germline values: CDR1 MNHEY, CDR2 SVGAGI. V gave up 2 bases and J gave up 6 bases; unmatched junction bases: 13. The CDR3 sequence is CASSYLPLRTGGGEQYF. The CDR3 DNA is TGTGCCAGCAGTTACCTCCCCTTGCGGACAGGGGGAGGCGAGCAGTACTTC.

The table lists this clonotype with many counts. The J gene is TRBJ2-3, the V gene TRBV19; possible D gene TRBD2, 5 bases. This CDR3 has 14 residues. Germline V gene sequence: CDR1 LNHDA, CDR2 SQIVND (reference sequence). V lost 6 bases, J lost 2 bases, and 12 bases lay in between. This CDR3 is CASSLASNTDTQYF. The CDR3 DNA reads TGTGCCAGTAGCCTAGCTTCTAACACAGATACGCAGTATTTT. The whole variable domain, filled in from reference TRBV19 and TRBJ2-3, reads DGGITQSPKYLFRKEGQNVTLSCEQNLNHDAMYWYRQDPGQGLRLIYYSQIVNDFQKGDIAEGYSVSREKKESFPLTVTSAQKNPTAFYLCASSLASNTDTQYFGPGTRLTVL.

In this sample, this clonotype turned up a few times. This chain uses TRBV4-3 with TRBJ2-3; 8 nucleotides align to TRBD2. This CDR3 contains 15 residues. Per germline, CDR1 LGHNA and CDR2 YSLEER. The V segment lost 5 bases and the J segment 5 bases; nucleotides outside the gene matches: 9. The CDR3 DNA is TGCGCCAGCAGCACAAGATCCAGCGGGGGAGATACGCAGTATTTT. Translating it yields CASSTRSSGGDTQYF.

The chain recombines TRBV5-1 with TRBJ2-3; D may match TRBD1 or TRBD2 (5 bases each). The CDR3 contains 15 residues. Germline CDR1 SGHRS, CDR2 YFSETQ. V shed 5 bases and J shed 0 bases, with 13 bases lying between them. CDR3 protein: CASRAGSSSTDTQYF. Written as DNA, the CDR3 is TGCGCCAGCAGGGCAGGGAGCTCTAGCACAGATACGCAGTATTTT. The full variable domain, in which reference TRBV5-1 and TRBJ2-3 provide the parts outside the CDR3, is KAGVTQTPRYLIKTRGQQVTLSCSPISGHRSVSWYQQTPGQGLQFLFEYFSETQRNKGNFPGRFSGRQFSNSRSEMNVSTLELGDSALYLCASRAGSSSTDTQYFGPGTRLTVL.

This clonotype was seen only a few times. The chain combines TRBV14 with TRBJ2-7; 7 bases map to TRBD1. The CDR3 has 15 amino acids. CDR1 and CDR2 (germline): SGHDN, FVKESK. J gave up 3 bases and V 1 base, and 6 bases lay outside the gene matches. The CDR3 reads CASSQVTGAYYEQYF. The CDR3, as DNA: TGTGCCAGCAGCCAAGTCACAGGGGCGTACTACGAGCAGTACTTC.

This clonotype was counted only a few times. This chain uses TRBV30 with TRBJ2-7; 9 bases are shared with TRBD1. The CDR3 spans 15 residues. J lost 0 bases, V lost 3 bases, and 6 bases had no gene match. The germline V gene encodes CDR1 GTSNPN and CDR2 SVGIG (reference sequence). Here the CDR3 DNA reads TGTGCCTGGAGATCTACAGGGGGCATCTCCTACGAGCAGTACTTC. Its protein is CAWRSTGGISYEQYF.

This clonotype was found many times. CDR3 amino acids: CASSLQRSSYEQYF. CDR3 coding DNA: TGTGCCAGCAGTTTACAGAGGTCAAGCTACGAGCAGTACTTC. The chain links TRBV6-5 to TRBJ2-7; unclear D gene. This CDR3 spans 14 amino acids. CDR1 and CDR2 from the germline V gene are MNHEY and SVGAGI. V lost 4 bases and J lost 3, with 13 bases in between.

This clonotype was recorded at least ten times. The chain links TRBV5-1 to TRBJ1-1; 7 nucleotides agree with TRBD1. Germline CDR1 and CDR2: SGHRS and YFSETQ. The junction had 5 bases not matched to a gene; V was cut back by 0 bases and J by 3 bases. This CDR3 has 15 residues. The CDR3 DNA follows: TGCGCCAGCAGCTTGGTAGCACAGGGGTACACTGAAGCTTTCTTT. It encodes CASSLVAQGYTEAFF.

There are many counts of this clonotype. The chain recombines TRBV2 with TRBJ2-7; D not certain. Germline CDR1 is SNHLY and CDR2 is FYNNEI. This CDR3 has 11 residues. V was cut by 7 bases and J by 3 bases, with 7 bases left in between. The CDR3 region has the DNA TGTGCCAGCATGGGTTTCTACGAGCAGTACTTC. It encodes CASMGFYEQYF.

This clonotype has ten or more counts. This chain links TRBV29-1 with TRBJ2-1; 7 bases are shared with TRBD2. Germline loops: CDR1 SQVTM, CDR2 ANQGSEA. Losses at the gene ends were 4 bases for V and 0 bases for J; bases not matched to a gene: 6. The CDR3 has 15 amino acids. The DNA for the CDR3 is TGCAGCGTTGGCGGGACTAAGAGCTCCTACAATGAGCAGTTCTTC. It specifies CSVGGTKSSYNEQFF.

This clonotype showed up many times. The rearrangement uses TRBV14 and TRBJ1-6, with D uncertain. Germline CDR1 is SGHDN and CDR2 is FVKESK. V shed 2 bases and J shed 9 bases, with 17 bases lying between them. The length of the CDR3 is 16 residues. The CDR3 bases are TGTGCCAGCAGCCAAAGGTACCCGATGATCGGTTCACCCCTCCACTTT. It encodes CASSQRYPMIGSPLHF.

This clonotype has at least ten counts. V and J are TRBV5-1 and TRBJ2-4; TRBD1 agrees at 7 bases. V dropped 4 bases and J dropped 4; count of bases not matched to a gene: 5. The CDR3 loop spans 14 amino acids. Germline V gene data show CDR1 as SGHRS and CDR2 as YFSETQ. The CDR3 nucleotides are TGCGCCAGCAGCATCGGGACAGCTAAAAACATTCAGTACTTC. Translation: CASSIGTAKNIQYF.

This clonotype has a handful of counts. The rearrangement links TRBV7-2 to TRBJ2-2; 7 bases fit TRBD1. V dropped 5 bases and J dropped 0; count of bases not matched to a gene: 3. The CDR3 is 15 residues long. Germline CDR1 is SGHTA and CDR2 is FQGNSA. Written as DNA, the CDR3 is TGTGCCAGCAGCCGACAGGGATCGAACACCGGGGAGCTGTTTTTT. Protein: CASSRQGSNTGELFF.

This clonotype was seen a few times. The chain couples TRBV12-3 or TRBV12-4 to TRBJ2-7; 9 nucleotides agree with TRBD1. The junction had 8 bases not matched to a gene; V was cut back by 6 bases and J by 2 bases. This CDR3 has 15 residues. CDR3 loop: CASSLEQGATYEQYF. Here the CDR3 DNA reads TGTGCCAGCAGCCTAGAACAGGGGGCGACCTACGAGCAGTACTTC.

V gene TRBV12-3 or TRBV12-4 combines with J gene TRBJ1-2; D remains unclear. CDR3 length: 14 amino acids. Trimming pared 5 bases from V and 6 bases from J, leaving 16 bases between. DNA for the CDR3: TGTGCCAGCAGTATTCTCCGGGCCTTTCATGGCTACACCTTC. Translated, it gives CASSILRAFHGYTF.

This clonotype was counted ten times or more. The chain employs TRBV5-1 and TRBJ1-1; 7 nucleotides agree with TRBD1. The CDR3 loop spans 14 amino acids. V lost 1 base and J lost 7; bases outside the gene matches: 7. Germline loops: CDR1 SGHRS, CDR2 YFSETQ. Written as DNA, the CDR3 is TGCGCCAGCAGCTTGAACAGGGGTCGGGGTGAAGCTTTCTTT. Protein sequence: CASSLNRGRGEAFF.